Following are 20 T cell receptor beta chains from one sample sequenced in a study of T-cell memory formation after mild COVID-19. A single record per CDR3 protein comes from TCRdb applying MiXCR to the 5' RACE reads. This table holds some 130,000 distinct CDR3 sequences, under 30% found once. Source material: PBMCs or a T cell subset sorted from them (not recorded which). The receptor set was obtained from an adult woman who had mild COVID-19 (a few samples of this study predate the infection). Cell type and time point are not known.

The rearrangement uses TRBV4-2 and TRBJ1-1; D perhaps matches TRBD1 (6 bases). The CDR3 has 15 residues. The germline V gene has CDR1 LGHNA and CDR2 YNFKEQ. Trimming cost V 4 bases and J 1 base, with 13 bases left between them. The CDR3 bases are TGTGCCAGCAGCCTAAACAGGGCCGAGAACACTGAAGCTTTCTTT. Translated: CASSLNRAENTEAFF.

The chain links TRBV20-1 to TRBJ2-1; D remains unclear. Germline V gives CDR1 DFQATT, CDR2 SNEGSKA (reference sequence). The ends were cut back, 6 bases at V and 7 bases at J, with 16 bases in the middle. The CDR3 is 13 amino acids. CDR3 region: CSAQPQDWNEQFF. CDR3 DNA sequence: TGCAGTGCGCAACCCCAGGATTGGAATGAGCAGTTCTTC.

This clonotype was counted many times. V is TRBV7-9 and J is TRBJ2-7; 10 bases map to TRBD2. The CDR3 is made up of 16 amino acids. The ends lost 5 bases at V and 6 bases at J; junction bases unmatched: 13. In germline, CDR1 is SEHNR, CDR2 FQNEAQ (reference sequence). CDR3: CASSPGPAGGPFEQYF. The CDR3 bases are TGTGCCAGCAGCCCAGGGCCAGCGGGAGGGCCATTCGAGCAGTACTTC. The whole variable domain, filled in from reference TRBV7-9 and TRBJ2-7, reads DTGVSQNPRHKITKRGQNVTFRCDPISEHNRLYWYRQTLGQGPEFLTYFQNEAQLEKSRLLSDRFSAERPKGSFSTLEIQRTEQGDSAMYLCASSPGPAGGPFEQYFGPGTRLTVT.

The V gene is TRBV4-3, the J gene TRBJ1-5; D gene unclear. Germline V gives CDR1 LGHNA, CDR2 YSLEER. The V end lost 0 bases, the J end lost 2 bases, and 14 bases lay between the germline ends. The CDR3 length is 17 residues. The CDR3 protein is CASSQDWQEGGNQPQHF. The CDR3 coding sequence is TGCGCCAGCAGCCAAGATTGGCAGGAGGGCGGCAATCAGCCCCAGCATTTT.

The sample holds a few counts of this clonotype. The chain is built from TRBV28 and TRBJ1-1; D is perhaps TRBD1 (5 bases). Germline CDR1 MDHEN, CDR2 SYDVKM. Trimming left V 6 bases short and J 4 bases short, with 18 bases between. The CDR3 sequence is 15 residues long. The CDR3 DNA reads as TGTGCCAGCAGCCCGAAGGGGCTCTTTCGCACTGAAGCTTTCTTT. It yields the protein CASSPKGLFRTEAFF. The whole variable domain, remainder taken from reference TRBV28 and TRBJ1-1, is DVKVTQSSRYLVKRTGEKVFLECVQDMDHENMFWYRQDPGLGLRLIYFSYDVKMKEKGDIPEGYSVSREKKERFSLILESASTNQTSMYLCASSPKGLFRTEAFFGQGTRLTVV.

This clonotype was seen only a few times. The J gene is TRBJ1-6, the V gene TRBV24-1, with D unclear. The CDR3 totals 12 residues. Deletions cut 5 bases from V and 7 bases from J, with 5 bases between. The germline V gene encodes CDR1 KGHDR and CDR2 SFDVKD. Written as DNA, the CDR3 is TGTGCCACCAGTGCTGCAAATTCACCCCTCCACTTT. This encodes CATSAANSPLHF.

This chain connects TRBV9 to TRBJ1-6; D possibly corresponds to TRBD1 (5 bases). This CDR3 spans 16 amino acids. The V end was cut by 0 bases, the J end by 9 bases, with 16 bases between. Per the germline V gene, CDR1 is SGDLS and CDR2 is YYNGEE. The CDR3 DNA follows: TGTGCCAGCAGCGTAGTCCCCGAACTTGGGGGTTCACCCCTCCACTTT. As protein: CASSVVPELGGSPLHF. The variable domain in full, with the rest retrieved from reference TRBV9 and TRBJ1-6, is DSGVTQTPKHLITATGQRVTLRCSPRSGDLSVYWYQQSLDQGLQFLIQYYNGEERAKGNILERFSAQQFPDLHSELNLSSLELGDSALYFCASSVVPELGGSPLHFGNGTRLTVT.

The chain is built from TRBV4-3 and TRBJ1-1; TRBD1 is a possible D gene (6 bases). The CDR3 covers 15 residues. Trimming removed 1 base from V and 1 base from J, with 10 bases in between. CDR1 LGHNA and CDR2 YSLEER come from the germline V gene. The CDR3 DNA reads TGCGCCAGCAGCCAAGGGACAGCCAAGAACACTGAAGCTTTCTTT. Amino acids: CASSQGTAKNTEAFF.

This clonotype has more than one count but fewer than ten. V usage is TRBV10-3 and J usage is TRBJ2-1; 7 nucleotides match TRBD2. There are 16 residues in the CDR3. Losses at the gene ends were 3 bases for V and 3 bases for J; bases not matched to a gene: 8. CDR1 and CDR2 (germline): ENHRY, SYGVKD. The CDR3 bases are TGTGCCATCAGTGACCCTTCTAGCGGAGACTACAATGAGCAGTTCTTC. Encoded protein: CAISDPSSGDYNEQFF.

The chain has TRBV21-1 and TRBJ1-4. TRBV21-1 is noted as a pseudogene. This CDR3 is built from 11 residues. The CDR3 region is CATRRVEKLFF. CDR3 DNA: TGTGCCACCAGAAGGGTTGAAAAACTGTTTTTT.

The sample holds a few counts of this clonotype. The gene calls are TRBV4-1 and TRBJ1-5; 10 bases agree with TRBD1. The CDR3 covers 16 residues. V gave up 4 bases and J gave up 4 bases; unmatched junction bases: 7. Germline-derived CDR1 and CDR2 are MGHRA and YSYEKL. The CDR3 loop is CASSPPMDRGNQPQHF. DNA for the CDR3: TGCGCCAGCAGCCCACCTATGGACAGGGGGAATCAGCCCCAGCATTTT.

This clonotype was counted only a few times. This chain uses TRBV15 with TRBJ2-2; the D is unclear. Germline lookup yields CDR1 LNHNV and CDR2 YYDKDF (reference sequence). The CDR3 length is 11 residues. V lost 5 bases, J lost 6 bases, and 4 bases lay in between. The CDR3 DNA reads TGTGCCACCAGCTCAGCCGGGGAGCTGTTTTTT. It codes for CATSSAGELFF.

In this sample, this clonotype turned up a few times. The J gene is TRBJ2-7, the V gene TRBV6-1; D gene uncertain. The CDR3 runs to 14 residues. V lost 4 bases to trimming and J lost 5 bases, with 15 bases between them. Germline V gene lookup returns CDR1 MNHNS and CDR2 SASEGT. The CDR3 bases are TGTGCCAGCAGTGTTAATTTTTTTGGGAACGAGCAGTACTTC. Translated: CASSVNFFGNEQYF.

This clonotype was observed a handful of times. The CDR3 DNA sequence: TGTGCTAGTGGTTTGGGTGCGTGGGACGAAGCTTTCTTT. Its translation is CASGLGAWDEAFF. V gene TRBV12-5 combines with J gene TRBJ1-1, with TRBD1 as a possible D gene (5 bases). Germline CDR1 is LGHNT and CDR2 is FRNRAP. The CDR3 contains 13 residues. Trimming took off 1 base at V and 8 bases at J, with 11 bases between the two ends.

The genes are TRBV6-1 and TRBJ2-1; D remains unclear. Germline loops: CDR1 MNHNS, CDR2 SASEGT. This CDR3 spans 13 amino acids. The V gene lost 4 bases and the J gene lost 4 bases, with 8 bases spanning the gap. The DNA for the CDR3 is TGTGCCAGCAGTGGAGAGGCTTACAATGAGCAGTTCTTC. It specifies CASSGEAYNEQFF.

The chain joins TRBV4-3 to TRBJ1-2, with D possibly being TRBD1 (6 bases). V was cut by 0 bases and J by 2 bases, with 7 bases left in between. CDR1 is LGHNA and CDR2 is YSLEER in the germline V gene. The CDR3 runs to 14 residues. The CDR3: CASSQDTGNYGYTF. The DNA of the CDR3 is TGCGCCAGCAGCCAAGATACAGGGAACTATGGCTACACCTTC.

In this sample, this clonotype turned up a few times. The V call is TRBV6-5, the J call TRBJ1-5; perhaps TRBD1 as D (5 bases). There are 13 residues in the CDR3. Germline-derived CDR1 and CDR2 are MNHEY and SVGAGI. V dropped 0 bases and J dropped 12 bases, with 12 bases sitting between them. The CDR3 DNA reads TGTGCCAGCAGTTACTCGGAGTGGGGGGACCAGCATTTT. It translates to CASSYSEWGDQHF.

This clonotype has ten or more counts. The V call is TRBV20-1, the J call TRBJ1-1, with TRBD1 as a possible D gene (6 bases). Germline lookup yields CDR1 DFQATT and CDR2 SNEGSKA (reference sequence). The V end lost 6 bases, the J end lost 5 bases, and 19 bases lay between the germline ends. CDR3 length: 14 amino acids. The CDR3 bases are TGCAGTGCCCCAGTTGGGGGGCCGGGGACTGAAGCTTTCTTT. This codes for CSAPVGGPGTEAFF.

The chain couples TRBV24-1 to TRBJ1-1, with D tentatively TRBD1 (5 bases). V lost 8 bases and J lost 1, with 10 bases in between. The germline V gene encodes CDR1 KGHDR and CDR2 SFDVKD. CDR3 size: 13 residues. The CDR3: CATTQGRNTEAFF. In DNA form, the CDR3 reads TGTGCCACCACCCAGGGTAGGAACACTGAAGCTTTCTTT.

This clonotype was seen only a few times. J is TRBJ1-5 and V is TRBV6-5, with D perhaps TRBD1 (6 bases). Germline V CDR1 and CDR2: MNHEY, SVGAGI. The CDR3 is made up of 14 amino acids. The V and J ends lost 6 bases and 4 bases respectively, with 13 bases between them. The CDR3 coding sequence is TGTGCCAGCAGCCGAGGACAGACAAATCAGCCCCAGCATTTT. Amino acids: CASSRGQTNQPQHF.